This T cell receptor beta chain was identified during a study of control samples from healthy donors and cancer patients (dated by TCRdb to the early 2020s). The trim is 0 bases for V and 0 bases for J, with a gap of 9 bases between the germline ends. Reading from cysteine to phenylalanine, the CDR3 counts 15 amino acids. The DNA shown is the 45-base CDR3, in frame from base 1. CDR1 and CDR2 are read off the germline V gene as SGHRS and YFSETQ. Libraries were made using the immunoSEQ multiplex PCR assay. Here the immuneACCESS table is served through TCRdb, limited to in-frame sequences with V and J called. Missing clones are a known gap in these copies; in checked studies unresolved V genes cover under half, and the rest lacks a known reason. The sample has about 120,000 clones on record, roughly nine tenths of them singletons. 40% of the sample goes to the ten largest clones. On this clone: Its antigen is unknown. No base quality information exists; no much larger clone differs at one position.

Specimen: blood. This receptor chain uses TRBV5-1 and TRBJ1-1; tentative D gene TRBD1, with 6 bases matching. This receptor was obtained from a man aged 50 to 59 in good health. The encoded CDR3 is CASSLGGTLNTEAFF. The DNA sequence reads TGCGCCAGCAGCTTGGGGGGGACACTGAACACTGAAGCTTTCTTT.